The 23 T cell receptor beta chains below come from one sample, sequenced in a study of cytomegalovirus exposure and HLA in healthy donors. A multiplex PCR was run with 60 Vbeta primers and 13 Jbeta primers. Data came from immunoSEQ multiplex PCR; TCRdb stores just in-frame clones and leaves some out. The sample table sets out about 160,000 clones. The sample consisted of PBMCs. Receptors were obtained from a man younger than 40 in good health and CMV-seronegative.

The CDR3 nucleotides are TGTGCCAGCAGCCATGCCGACAGGACGAGCTCCTACAATGAGCAGTTCTTC. It is translated as CASSHADRTSSYNEQFF. The chain combines TRBV4-2 with TRBJ2-1; possibly TRBD1 for D (6 bases). The V and J ends lost 3 bases and 0 bases respectively, with 15 bases between them. The CDR3 length is 17 residues. CDR1 and CDR2 (germline): LGHNA, YNFKEQ.

The chain is built from TRBV29-1 and TRBJ1-1; weak D call: TRBD1 (5 bases). The CDR3 consists of 13 residues. V lost 1 base and J 0 bases, leaving 6 bases between the germline ends. Germline CDR1 SQVTM, CDR2 ANQGSEA. The CDR3 spells CSVEVQVNTEAFF. The CDR3, as DNA: TGCAGCGTTGAAGTACAGGTGAACACTGAAGCTTTCTTT.

The CDR3 DNA follows: TGCGCCAGCAGTGGGGGGGCAGATACGCAGTATTTT. This gives the protein CASSGGADTQYF. J is TRBJ2-3 and V is TRBV10-2; maybe TRBD2 (6 bases). This CDR3 has 12 residues. Trimming took 4 bases from V and 4 from J, leaving 6 bases between them. From germline, CDR1 is WSHSY and CDR2 SAAADI.

This chain links TRBV6-6 with TRBJ2-1, with a tentative D call TRBD1 (5 bases). Trimming removed 11 bases at V and 4 bases at J, with 15 bases between. Germline V CDR1 and CDR2: MNHNY, SVGAGI (reference sequence). The CDR3 has 13 amino acids. The CDR3 DNA is TGTGCCGTACAGGACCCCGGATACAATGAGCAGTTCTTC. Residues: CAVQDPGYNEQFF.

The chain joins TRBV6-1 to TRBJ2-7, with a tentative D call TRBD1 (6 bases). V lost 4 bases to trimming and J lost 3 bases, with 16 bases between them. CDR3 length: 15 residues. Germline V gene sequence: CDR1 MNHNS, CDR2 SASEGT. The CDR3 reads CASSVQGSDNYEQYF. Written as DNA, the CDR3 is TGTGCCAGCAGTGTTCAGGGGTCGGACAACTACGAGCAGTACTTC.

This sequence joins TRBV2 and TRBJ2-5; 9 nucleotides agree with TRBD2. V was clipped by 3 bases and J by 5 bases; unmatched bases: 13. CDR1 SNHLY and CDR2 FYNNEI come from the germline V gene. This CDR3 contains 17 residues. The CDR3 reads CASSDFSGLAGQETQYF. The CDR3 DNA reads TGTGCCAGCAGTGATTTTTCGGGTCTAGCGGGACAGGAGACCCAGTACTTC.

The genes are TRBV7-6 and TRBJ2-1; tentatively, D is TRBD2 (5 bases). The ends were cut back, 1 base at V and 7 bases at J, with 8 bases in the middle. Germline V gene data show CDR1 as SGHVS and CDR2 as FNYEAQ. The length of the CDR3 is 13 residues. CDR3 sequence: CASSLGPGNEQFF. In DNA, the CDR3 is TGTGCCAGCAGCTTAGGTCCGGGGAATGAGCAGTTCTTC.

The V and J genes are TRBV6-1 and TRBJ1-3; D call uncertain. Between the trimmed V and J ends, which lost 1 base and 14 bases, there was a span of 12 bases. The CDR3 has 12 residues. Germline V gene sequence: CDR1 MNHNS, CDR2 SASEGT. Here the CDR3 DNA reads TGTGCCAGCAGTGAAGTCAGAAATTCCCTATATTTT. Amino acid sequence: CASSEVRNSLYF.

The rearrangement joins TRBV9 to TRBJ2-1; 10 nucleotides agree with TRBD2. Trimming removed 3 bases from V and 0 bases from J; junction bases left unmatched: 6. This CDR3 has 17 residues. Germline assignment: CDR1 SGDLS and CDR2 YYNGEE. As DNA, the CDR3 is TGTGCCAGCAGCGGGACTAGCGGAACCAGCTCCTACAATGAGCAGTTCTTC. As protein: CASSGTSGTSSYNEQFF.

V gene TRBV6-1 combines with J gene TRBJ2-7; tentatively, D is TRBD1 (6 bases). The CDR3 totals 14 residues. Germline CDR1 MNHNS, CDR2 SASEGT. V dropped 6 bases and J dropped 2 bases, with 14 bases sitting between them. The CDR3 DNA follows: TGTGCCAGCAGCTACCGGGACACTCCCTACGAGCAGTACTTC. Translating it yields CASSYRDTPYEQYF.

For the CDR3, the DNA is TGTGCCAGTAGTACACGACAGGGGATACAAGAGACCCAGTACTTC. It codes for CASSTRQGIQETQYF. This chain uses TRBV19 with TRBJ2-5, with TRBD1 matching over 8 bases. The CDR3 consists of 15 residues. After removal of 4 bases from V and 2 bases from J, the junction contained 6 bases not matched to a gene. Germline V gene data show CDR1 as LNHDA and CDR2 as SQIVND (reference sequence).

The chain carries TRBV5-1 and TRBJ1-1; no clear D. The V gene's germline CDR1 is SGHRS and CDR2 YFSETQ. The CDR3 runs to 15 residues. V was trimmed by 3 bases and J by 3 bases, leaving 15 bases between them. The CDR3 is CASSSEGGGYTEAFF. In nucleotides, the CDR3 is TGCGCCAGCAGCTCGGAAGGAGGCGGGTACACTGAAGCTTTCTTT.

V gene TRBV27 combines with J gene TRBJ1-1, with a tentative D call TRBD1 (5 bases). Germline lookup yields CDR1 MNHEY and CDR2 SMNVEV (reference sequence). Trimming took 2 bases from V and 1 from J, leaving 8 bases between them. CDR3 length: 14 amino acids. CDR3: CASSLQGRNTEAFF. For the CDR3, the DNA is TGTGCCAGCAGTTTACAGGGTCGGAACACTGAAGCTTTCTTT.

This sequence joins TRBV15 and TRBJ2-1; D unresolved. Per the germline V gene, CDR1 is LNHNV and CDR2 is YYDKDF (reference sequence). V was shortened by 0 bases and J by 8 bases, with 8 bases between the two germline ends. The CDR3 is made up of 13 amino acids. The CDR3 region is CATSRDSPDEQFF. The DNA of the CDR3 is TGTGCCACCAGCAGAGATAGCCCGGATGAGCAGTTCTTC.

This rearrangement joins TRBV10-2 to TRBJ1-1; 8 bases match TRBD1. The CDR3 runs to 15 residues. V shed 6 bases and J 1 base; nucleotides not matched to a gene: 7. Germline V gene sequence: CDR1 WSHSY, CDR2 SAAADI. DNA for the CDR3: TGCGCCAGCAGGGATTCCGGGACAGGGAACACTGAAGCTTTCTTT. Protein sequence: CASRDSGTGNTEAFF.

This chain's CDR3 is CASSLAQTSKSGNTIYF. The CDR3 DNA sequence: TGTGCCAGCAGCTTAGCTCAGACATCCAAATCTGGAAACACCATATATTTT. This chain connects TRBV11-2 to TRBJ1-3; D gene uncertain. The CDR3 length is 17 residues. CDR1 and CDR2 from the germline V gene are SGHAT and FQNNGV. V lost 1 base and J 1 base, leaving 14 bases between the germline ends.

This chain connects TRBV6-1 to TRBJ2-7, with TRBD2 matching over 11 bases. CDR3 length: 16 residues. The V and J ends lost 3 bases and 9 bases, in that order; junction bases with no gene match: 13. CDR1 MNHNS and CDR2 SASEGT come from the germline V gene. CDR3 DNA: TGTGCCAGCAGTGACGCCGGGACTAGCGGTCCCTTGAGGCAGTACTTC. The encoded protein is CASSDAGTSGPLRQYF.

This chain joins TRBV10-3 and TRBJ2-1; D might be TRBD1 (6 bases). Germline V CDR1 and CDR2: ENHRY, SYGVKD. Trimming took off 2 bases at V and 7 bases at J, with 15 bases between the two ends. The CDR3 runs 15 residues. CDR3 sequence reads: CAISEKTGLRNEQFF. The DNA for the CDR3 is TGTGCCATCAGTGAGAAGACAGGACTCCGGAATGAGCAGTTCTTC.

This CDR3 reads CASSASSGRTAEQFF. The CDR3 coding sequence is TGTGCCAGCAGCGCCTCTAGCGGGAGGACGGCTGAGCAGTTCTTC. The V call is TRBV7-9, the J call TRBJ2-1; 11 bases match TRBD2. This CDR3 spans 15 amino acids. CDR1 and CDR2 (germline): SEHNR, FQNEAQ (reference sequence). V shed 5 bases and J 9 bases; nucleotides not matched to a gene: 9. The full variable domain, rest sourced from reference TRBV7-9 and TRBJ2-1, is DTGVSQNPRHKITKRGQNVTFRCDPISEHNRLYWYRQTLGQGPEFLTYFQNEAQLEKSRLLSDRFSAERPKGSFSTLEIQRTEQGDSAMYLCASSASSGRTAEQFFGPGTRLTVL.

The J gene is TRBJ2-1, the V gene TRBV18, with 8 bases matching TRBD2. The trim removed 3 bases at V and 5 bases at J, leaving 6 bases unmatched. The CDR3 has 15 residues. The germline V gene has CDR1 KGHSH and CDR2 LQKENI. In nucleotides, the CDR3 is TGTGCCAGCTCACCGACGGGAGGGATCGACAATGAGCAGTTCTTC. This encodes CASSPTGGIDNEQFF.

V usage is TRBV5-1 and J usage is TRBJ2-5; 8 nucleotides align to TRBD2. With 0 bases clipped from V and 2 bases from J, the junction kept 6 bases outside the gene matches. CDR1 is SGHRS and CDR2 is YFSETQ in the germline V gene. The CDR3 runs 16 residues. This CDR3 reads CASSLVVAGPQETQYF. The CDR3 DNA reads TGCGCCAGCAGCTTGGTGGTAGCGGGACCACAAGAGACCCAGTACTTC.

This sequence joins TRBV6-1 and TRBJ1-6; 8 bases fit TRBD1. The CDR3 has 16 residues. The germline gives CDR1 MNHNS, CDR2 SASEGT. J was trimmed by 1 base and V by 4 bases; bases with no gene match: 3. The CDR3 loop reads CASSVDRVSYNSPLHF. CDR3 nucleotide sequence: TGTGCCAGCAGTGTGGACAGGGTGTCCTATAATTCACCCCTCCACTTT.

The J gene is TRBJ2-1, the V gene TRBV4-1; 7 bases are a match to TRBD2. Germline V gives CDR1 MGHRA, CDR2 YSYEKL. Losses at the gene ends were 0 bases for V and 2 bases for J; bases not matched to a gene: 7. The CDR3 is made up of 17 amino acids. The CDR3 protein is CASSQDRRSGAYNEQFF. The CDR3 DNA is TGCGCCAGCAGCCAAGATCGAAGGAGCGGGGCCTACAATGAGCAGTTCTTC.